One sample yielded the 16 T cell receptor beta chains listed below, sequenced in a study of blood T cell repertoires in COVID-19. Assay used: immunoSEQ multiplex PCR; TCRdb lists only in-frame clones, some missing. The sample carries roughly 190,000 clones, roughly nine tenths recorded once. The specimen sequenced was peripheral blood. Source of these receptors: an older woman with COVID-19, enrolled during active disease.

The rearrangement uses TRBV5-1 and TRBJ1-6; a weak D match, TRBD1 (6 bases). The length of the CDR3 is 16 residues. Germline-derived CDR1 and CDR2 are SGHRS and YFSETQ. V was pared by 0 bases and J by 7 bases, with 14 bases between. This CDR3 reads CASSLGAGQVNSPLHF. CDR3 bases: TGCGCCAGCAGCTTGGGAGCGGGACAAGTAAATTCACCCCTCCACTTT.

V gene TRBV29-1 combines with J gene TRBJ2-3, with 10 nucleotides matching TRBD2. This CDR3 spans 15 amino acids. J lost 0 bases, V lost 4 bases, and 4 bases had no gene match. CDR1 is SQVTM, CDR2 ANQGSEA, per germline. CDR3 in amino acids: CSVGGTSVSTDTQYF. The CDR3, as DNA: TGCAGCGTTGGCGGGACTAGCGTGAGCACAGATACGCAGTATTTT.

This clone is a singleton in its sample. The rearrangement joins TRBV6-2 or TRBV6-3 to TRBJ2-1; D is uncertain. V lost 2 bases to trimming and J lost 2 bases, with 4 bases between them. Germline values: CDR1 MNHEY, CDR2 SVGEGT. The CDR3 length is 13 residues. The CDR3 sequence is CASSYATYNEQFF. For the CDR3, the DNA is TGTGCCAGCAGTTACGCTACCTACAATGAGCAGTTCTTC.

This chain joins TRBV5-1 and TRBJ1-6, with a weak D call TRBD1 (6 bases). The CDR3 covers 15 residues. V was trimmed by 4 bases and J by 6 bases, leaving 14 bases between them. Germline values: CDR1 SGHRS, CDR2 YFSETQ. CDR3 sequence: CASSLNRVSNSPLHF. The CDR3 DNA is TGCGCCAGCAGCCTTAACAGGGTGTCTAATTCACCCCTCCACTTT.

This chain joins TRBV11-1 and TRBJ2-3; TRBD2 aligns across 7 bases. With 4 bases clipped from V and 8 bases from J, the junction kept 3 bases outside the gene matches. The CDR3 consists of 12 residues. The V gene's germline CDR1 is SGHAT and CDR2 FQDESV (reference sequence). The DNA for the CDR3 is TGTGCCAGCAGCTACAGCGGGGTTACGCAGTATTTT. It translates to CASSYSGVTQYF.

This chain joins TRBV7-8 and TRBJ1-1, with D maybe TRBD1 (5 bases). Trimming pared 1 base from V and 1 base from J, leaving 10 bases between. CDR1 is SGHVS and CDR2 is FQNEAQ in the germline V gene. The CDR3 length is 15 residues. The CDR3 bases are TGTGCCAGCAGCTTAGTTGGGGGAGGGAACACTGAAGCTTTCTTT. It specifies CASSLVGGGNTEAFF.

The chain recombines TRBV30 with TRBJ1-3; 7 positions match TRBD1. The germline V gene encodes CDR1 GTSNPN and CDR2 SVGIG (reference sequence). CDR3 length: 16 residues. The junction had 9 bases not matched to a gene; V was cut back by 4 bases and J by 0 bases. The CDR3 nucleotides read TGTGCCTGGACGCGACAGGGCTGGTCCTCTGGAAACACCATATATTTT. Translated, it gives CAWTRQGWSSGNTIYF.

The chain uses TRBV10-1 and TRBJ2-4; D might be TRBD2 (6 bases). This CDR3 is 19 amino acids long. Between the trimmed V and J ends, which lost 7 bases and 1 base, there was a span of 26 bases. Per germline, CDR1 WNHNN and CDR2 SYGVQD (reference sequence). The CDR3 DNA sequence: TGCGCCAGCACCGCCACGACCCCTCGGGGGTCGGCGGCCAAAAACATTCAGTACTTC. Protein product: CASTATTPRGSAAKNIQYF.

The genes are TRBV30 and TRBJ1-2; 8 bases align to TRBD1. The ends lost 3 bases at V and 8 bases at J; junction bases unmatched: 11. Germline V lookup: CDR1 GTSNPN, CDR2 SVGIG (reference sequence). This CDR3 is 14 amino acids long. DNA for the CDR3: TGTGCCTGGAGCGCAGGGGGCGCGAGACAAGGCTACACCTTC. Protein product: CAWSAGGARQGYTF.

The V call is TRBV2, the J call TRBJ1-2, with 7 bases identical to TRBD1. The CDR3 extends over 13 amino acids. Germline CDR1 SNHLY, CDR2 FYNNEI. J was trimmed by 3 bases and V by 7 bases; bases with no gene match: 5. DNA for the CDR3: TGTGCCAGCATTGGGACAGCCGACTATGGCTACACCTTC. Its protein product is CASIGTADYGYTF.

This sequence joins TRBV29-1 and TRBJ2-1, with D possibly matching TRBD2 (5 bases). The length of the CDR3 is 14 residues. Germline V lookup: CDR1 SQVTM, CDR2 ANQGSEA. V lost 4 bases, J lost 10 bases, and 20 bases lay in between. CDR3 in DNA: TGCAGCGTTGTTTCTGGAGAATGGACTGGAGAGCAGTTCTTC. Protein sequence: CSVVSGEWTGEQFF.

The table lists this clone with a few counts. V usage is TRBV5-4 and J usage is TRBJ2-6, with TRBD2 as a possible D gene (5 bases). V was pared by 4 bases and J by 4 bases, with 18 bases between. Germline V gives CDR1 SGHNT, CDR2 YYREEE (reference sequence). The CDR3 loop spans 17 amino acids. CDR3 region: CASSPNNPTTGANVLTF. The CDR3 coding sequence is TGTGCCAGCAGCCCGAACAACCCGACTACCGGGGCCAACGTCCTGACTTTC.

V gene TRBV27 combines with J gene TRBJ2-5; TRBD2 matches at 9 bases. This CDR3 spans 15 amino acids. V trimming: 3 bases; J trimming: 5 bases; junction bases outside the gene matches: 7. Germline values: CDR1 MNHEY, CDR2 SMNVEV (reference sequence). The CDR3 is CASSFMREGRETQYF. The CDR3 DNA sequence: TGTGCCAGCAGTTTTATGCGGGAGGGCCGGGAGACCCAGTACTTC.

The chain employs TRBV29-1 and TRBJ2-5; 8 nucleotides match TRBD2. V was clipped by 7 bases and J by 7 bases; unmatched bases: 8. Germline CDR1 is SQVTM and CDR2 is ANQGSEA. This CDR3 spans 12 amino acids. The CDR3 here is CSAGLAHGTQYF. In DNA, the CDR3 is TGCAGCGCCGGACTAGCCCACGGGACCCAGTACTTC.

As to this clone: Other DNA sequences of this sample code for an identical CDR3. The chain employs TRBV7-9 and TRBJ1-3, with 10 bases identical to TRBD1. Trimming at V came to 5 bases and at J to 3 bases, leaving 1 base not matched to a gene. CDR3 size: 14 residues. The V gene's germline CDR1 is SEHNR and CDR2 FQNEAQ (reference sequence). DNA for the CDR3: TGTGCCAGCAGCCGGACAGGGGGTGGAAACACCATATATTTT. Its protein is CASSRTGGGNTIYF.

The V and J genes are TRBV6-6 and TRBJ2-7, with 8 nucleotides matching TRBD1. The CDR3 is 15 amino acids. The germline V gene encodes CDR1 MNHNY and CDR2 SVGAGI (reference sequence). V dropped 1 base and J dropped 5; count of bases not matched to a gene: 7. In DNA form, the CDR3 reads TGTGCCAGCAGTTACTTACAGGGGGGTGTCCACGAGCAGTACTTC. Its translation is CASSYLQGGVHEQYF.